The clone carrying this TCR beta chain was seen a handful of times. The sample belongs to a study of T-cell memory formation after mild COVID-19. One entry per CDR3 protein results from TCRdb running MiXCR on the 5' RACE reads. The top ten hold roughly 23% of the sample, which has hundreds of thousands of distinct CDR3 sequences, roughly 8% seen once. Trimming took 0 bases from V and 3 from J; bases not matched to a gene: 3. The CDR3 length is 17 residues. Looked up from germline, CDR1 is LGHNA and CDR2 is YSLEER. The clonotype comes from a young man who had mild COVID-19 (a few samples of this study predate the infection). Cell type and time point are not known. The chain is built from TRBV4-3 and TRBJ1-4, with TRBD1 matching over 11 bases. The specimen sequenced was PBMCs or a T cell subset sorted from them (not recorded which). CDR3 protein: CASSQEGQGAANEKLFF. The CDR3 bases are TGCGCCAGCAGCCAAGAAGGACAGGGGGCTGCTAATGAAAAACTGTTTTTT.